A single T cell receptor (beta chain) is shown here with its context. This clonotype is assessed as medium-sized (0.01 to 0.1%). Its antigen target is currently unknown. No much larger clonotype is one base removed from it; base qualities were not supplied. TCRdb records Illumina MiSeq as the sequencer. Multiplex PCR with BIOMED2 TRB-A/B primer pools was used to amplify TRB rearrangements. Illumina-compatible adapters and 7-nucleotide sample barcodes were attached to the amplicons in two consecutive PCRs. All library PCRs used Phusion HS II polymerase. Amplicons were purified from gel with the NucleoSpin Gel and PCR Clean-up kit, quantified on Qubit, and pooled at around 4 nM. Amplicon pool quality was checked on an Agilent 2100 Bioanalyzer before Illumina next-generation sequencing. The paper's data handling went like this. MiXCR 3.0.8 with the default MiXCR reference library was used to annotate TRB rearrangements. Sequences with fewer than 2 reads and non-productive reads were filtered out, and every unique CDR3 nucleotide sequence was treated as a single clone. Clonality, diversity, richness and V-J gene usage were computed in R 3.5.1. TCR clustering by CDR3 similarity used GLIPH2, with generation probabilities calculated by OLGA. GLIPH2 clusters were kept only if they contained at least four unique TCR clonotypes found in at least three individuals. TCRdb took the public reads, trimmed them with fastp at Q25, ran MiXCR for clone calling and kept in-frame beta chains. Every CDR3 protein is listed once, alongside the most common genes and DNA of its rows. These V and J calls derive from TCRdb rather than the authors' analysis. The sample yields 5,000 or so distinct CDR3 sequences; about 20% were counted once. Of the sample, around 6.3% falls within the top ten clones.

These data are taken from a study of T and B cells in COVID-19 patients (TCRdb year 2020). Background for the entire study: In this study, adaptive immunity was profiled in COVID-19 patients who either had active infection or had recovered, using TRB and IGH repertoire sequencing of peripheral blood. A recovered cohort comprised roughly 18 patients contributing 20 to 25 samples, mostly after mild to moderate COVID-19 managed as outpatients. The recovered cohort had a median age of roughly 34 years, compared with 67 years in the active-infection cohort. Critical illness requiring mechanical ventilation or ECMO was present in about 55% of the 20 patients in the active-infection cohort. In the active-infection cohort, about 90% of the roughly 20 patients had comorbidities linked to unfavorable COVID-19 outcome. The repository of TCR and BCR sequences included roughly 70 time points from more than 35 patients, and more than 8.3 million TCR sequences were analysed. A couple of patients were in both the active and recovered cohorts because samples existed from active disease and from after recovery. An age-matched reference group of 30 to 40 healthy donors negative for COVID-19 antibodies served as the comparison for repertoire analyses. Up to roughly 10 follow-up blood samples were collected per patient, with some samples spanning different disease stages in the same individual.

Findings and caveats that apply to the study as a whole: The cohort was judged too small for assessing how HLA contributes to COVID-19 susceptibility or severity. In active COVID-19, TRB repertoires were highly clonal, while at recovery, diversity and richness increased above the levels seen in healthy donors. The recovered cohort had approximately 2,200 exclusive TCR clusters, including under 40 low-pGen clusters. In patients with COVID-19, the usage of TRBV/TRBJ genes was reported to be strongly skewed. Blood samples obtained from mildly ill patients during symptoms, as well as early samples obtained from severe cases, were available only in scarce numbers. Specific T cell subsets (CD4+/Treg/CD8+) and sorted SARS-CoV-2-responsive or tetramer+ T cells had not yet been sequenced, with those experiments still ongoing. The reported TCR clusters were said to need prospective validation before any clinical use.

TRB repertoires were amplified using about 220-500 ng of genomic DNA isolated from blood. Looking up the germline V gene (reference sequence) yields CDR1 LNHDA and CDR2 SQIVND. Germline trimming: 7 bases from V, 3 bases from J; junction bases outside gene matches: 12. Including the terminal cysteine and phenylalanine, the CDR3 comprises 17 residues. Here the CDR3 DNA is all that survives: 51 bases in frame from base 1. This receptor was taken from a human donor who had recovered from COVID-19. This chain joins TRBV19 to TRBJ1-6; 7 nucleotides in the junction match TRBD1. Material: blood. CDR3 loop: CASIGSGTAGYNSPLHF. The DNA sequence follows: TGTGCCAGTATAGGGTCCGGGACAGCAGGCTATAATTCACCCCTCCACTTT.